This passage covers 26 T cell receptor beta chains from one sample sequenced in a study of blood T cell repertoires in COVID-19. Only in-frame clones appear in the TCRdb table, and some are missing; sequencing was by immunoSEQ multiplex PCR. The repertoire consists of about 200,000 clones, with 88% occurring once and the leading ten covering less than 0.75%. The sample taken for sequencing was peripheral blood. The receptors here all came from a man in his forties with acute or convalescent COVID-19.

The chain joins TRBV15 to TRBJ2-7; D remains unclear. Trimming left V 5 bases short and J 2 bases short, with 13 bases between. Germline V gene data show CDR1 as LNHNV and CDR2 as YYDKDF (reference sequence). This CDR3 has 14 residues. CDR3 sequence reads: CATSPDKLPYEQYF. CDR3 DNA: TGTGCCACCAGCCCCGACAAACTTCCCTACGAGCAGTACTTC.

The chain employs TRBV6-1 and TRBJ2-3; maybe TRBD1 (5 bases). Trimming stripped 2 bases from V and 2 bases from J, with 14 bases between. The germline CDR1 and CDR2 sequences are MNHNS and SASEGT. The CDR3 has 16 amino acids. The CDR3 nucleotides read TGTGCCAGCAGTGAATTCGGCAGGGCCAACACAGATACGCAGTATTTT. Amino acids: CASSEFGRANTDTQYF.

The CDR3 DNA follows: TGCGCCAGCAGCTTGTGGGGGAGGGCCCTAGATACGCAGTATTTT. This translates into CASSLWGRALDTQYF. The V call is TRBV5-1, the J call TRBJ2-3; 7 bases line up with TRBD2. The CDR3 length is 15 residues. From germline, CDR1 is SGHRS and CDR2 YFSETQ. V trimming: 1 base; J trimming: 5 bases; junction bases outside the gene matches: 7.

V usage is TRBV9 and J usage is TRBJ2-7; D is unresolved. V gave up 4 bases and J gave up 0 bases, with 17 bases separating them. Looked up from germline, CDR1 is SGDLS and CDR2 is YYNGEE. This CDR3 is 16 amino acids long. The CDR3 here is CASSPLSRRSSYEQYF. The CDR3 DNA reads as TGTGCCAGCAGCCCCCTCTCCCGTCGCAGCTCCTACGAGCAGTACTTC.

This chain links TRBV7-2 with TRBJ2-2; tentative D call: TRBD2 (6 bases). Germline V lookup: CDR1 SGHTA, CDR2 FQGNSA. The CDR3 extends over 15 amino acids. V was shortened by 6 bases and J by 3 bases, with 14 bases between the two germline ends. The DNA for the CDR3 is TGTGCCAGCAGGGTGGGGAGGCTTTACACCGGGGAGCTGTTTTTT. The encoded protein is CASRVGRLYTGELFF. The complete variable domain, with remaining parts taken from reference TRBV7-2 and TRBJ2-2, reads GAGVSQSPSNKVTEKGKDVELRCDPISGHTALYWYRQSLGQGLEFLIYFQGNSAPDKSGLPSDRFSAERTGGSVSTLTIQRTQQEDSAVYLCASRVGRLYTGELFFGEGSRLTVL.

Written as DNA, the CDR3 is TGTGCCAGCAGTTTCGGACAGGGCTTACCAAACACTGAAGCTTTCTTT. This codes for CASSFGQGLPNTEAFF. This sequence joins TRBV27 and TRBJ1-1, with TRBD1 identical over 8 bases. The CDR3 contains 16 residues. Germline lookup yields CDR1 MNHEY and CDR2 SMNVEV (reference sequence). With 3 bases clipped from V and 2 bases from J, the junction kept 8 bases outside the gene matches.

The CDR3 nucleotides are TGTGCCACCAAGGGGGCTATGAACACTGAAGCTTTCTTT. Translation: CATKGAMNTEAFF. The genes are TRBV24-1 and TRBJ1-1, with TRBD1 matching over 7 bases. J was trimmed by 0 bases and V by 8 bases; bases with no gene match: 2. This CDR3 has 13 residues. From germline, CDR1 is KGHDR and CDR2 SFDVKD.

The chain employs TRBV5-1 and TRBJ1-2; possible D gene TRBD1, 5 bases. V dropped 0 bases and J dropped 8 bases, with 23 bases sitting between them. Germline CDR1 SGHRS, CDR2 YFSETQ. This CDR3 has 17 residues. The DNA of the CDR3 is TGCGCCAGCAGCTTGGGGCTGGGGACGACGGGACTATGGGGCTACACCTTC. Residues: CASSLGLGTTGLWGYTF.

The CDR3: CAWSWRDGTEAFF. CDR3 nucleotide sequence: TGTGCCTGGAGTTGGAGGGATGGGACTGAAGCTTTCTTT. This rearrangement joins TRBV30 to TRBJ1-1; D is unclear. Germline V gives CDR1 GTSNPN, CDR2 SVGIG (reference sequence). V was shortened by 2 bases and J by 5 bases, with 12 bases between the two germline ends. This CDR3 is built from 13 residues. Looking up the rest from reference TRBV30 and TRBJ1-1 gives the full variable domain: SQTIHQWPATLVQPVGSPLSLECTVEGTSNPNLYWYRQAAGRGLQLLFYSVGIGQISSEVPQNLSASRPQDRQFILSSKKLLLSDSGFYLCAWSWRDGTEAFFGQGTRLTVV.

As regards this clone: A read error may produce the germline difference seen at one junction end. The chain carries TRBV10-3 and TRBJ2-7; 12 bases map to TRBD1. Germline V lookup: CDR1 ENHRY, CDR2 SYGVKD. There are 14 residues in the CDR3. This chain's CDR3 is CAICEGQGAYEQYF. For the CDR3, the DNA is TGTGCCATCTGTGAGGGACAGGGGGCTTACGAGCAGTACTTC.

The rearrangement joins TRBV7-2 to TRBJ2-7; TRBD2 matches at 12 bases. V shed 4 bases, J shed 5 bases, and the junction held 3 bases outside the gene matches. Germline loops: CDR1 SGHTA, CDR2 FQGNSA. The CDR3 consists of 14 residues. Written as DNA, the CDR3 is TGTGCCAGCAGCTCGACTAGCGGGAGCCACGAGCAGTACTTC. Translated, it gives CASSSTSGSHEQYF.

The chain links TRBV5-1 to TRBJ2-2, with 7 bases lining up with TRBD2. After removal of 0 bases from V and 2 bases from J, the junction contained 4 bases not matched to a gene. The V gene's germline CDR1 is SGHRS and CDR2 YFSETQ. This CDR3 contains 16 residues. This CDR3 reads CASSLAGRLNTGELFF. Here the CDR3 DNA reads TGCGCCAGCAGCTTGGCCGGGAGGCTTAACACCGGGGAGCTGTTTTTT.

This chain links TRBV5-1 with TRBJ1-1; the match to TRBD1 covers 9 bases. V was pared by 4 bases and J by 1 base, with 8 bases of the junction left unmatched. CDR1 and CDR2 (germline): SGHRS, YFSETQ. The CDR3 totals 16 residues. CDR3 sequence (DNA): TGCGCCAGCAGCCCGGACAGGGGCGAAGGGAACACTGAAGCTTTCTTT. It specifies CASSPDRGEGNTEAFF.

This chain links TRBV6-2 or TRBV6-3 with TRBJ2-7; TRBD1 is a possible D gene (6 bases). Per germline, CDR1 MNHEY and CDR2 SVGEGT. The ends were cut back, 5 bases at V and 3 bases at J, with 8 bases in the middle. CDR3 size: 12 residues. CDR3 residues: CASSTDSYEQYF. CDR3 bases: TGTGCCAGCAGTACGGACAGCTACGAGCAGTACTTC.

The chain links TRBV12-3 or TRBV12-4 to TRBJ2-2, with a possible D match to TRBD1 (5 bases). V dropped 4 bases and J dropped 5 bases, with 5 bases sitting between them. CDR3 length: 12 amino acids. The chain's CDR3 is CASSSGTGELFF. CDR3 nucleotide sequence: TGTGCCAGCAGTTCAGGGACCGGGGAGCTGTTTTTT.

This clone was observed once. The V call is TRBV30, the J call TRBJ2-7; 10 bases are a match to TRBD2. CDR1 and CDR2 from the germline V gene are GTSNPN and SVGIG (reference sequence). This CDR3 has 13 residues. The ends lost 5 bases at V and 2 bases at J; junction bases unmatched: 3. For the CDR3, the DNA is TGTGCCTGGGATAGCGGGGGGACCTACGAGCAGTACTTC. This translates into CAWDSGGTYEQYF.

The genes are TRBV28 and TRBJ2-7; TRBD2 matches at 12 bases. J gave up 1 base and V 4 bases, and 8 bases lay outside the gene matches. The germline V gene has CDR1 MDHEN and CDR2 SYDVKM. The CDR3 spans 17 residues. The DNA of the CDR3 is TGTGCCAGCAGTTGGAGGGGCGGACTAGCGGGATCCTACGAGCAGTACTTC. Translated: CASSWRGGLAGSYEQYF. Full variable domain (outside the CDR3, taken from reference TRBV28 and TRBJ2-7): DVKVTQSSRYLVKRTGEKVFLECVQDMDHENMFWYRQDPGLGLRLIYFSYDVKMKEKGDIPEGYSVSREKKERFSLILESASTNQTSMYLCASSWRGGLAGSYEQYFGPGTRLTVT.

CDR3 sequence: CASSKTGLPTEAFF. CDR3 bases: TGTGCCAGCAGTAAGACAGGGTTACCCACTGAAGCTTTCTTT. This sequence joins TRBV6-5 and TRBJ1-1, with 7 bases fitting TRBD1. There are 14 residues in the CDR3. With 5 bases clipped from V and 4 bases from J, the junction kept 7 bases outside the gene matches. The V gene's germline CDR1 is MNHEY and CDR2 SVGAGI.

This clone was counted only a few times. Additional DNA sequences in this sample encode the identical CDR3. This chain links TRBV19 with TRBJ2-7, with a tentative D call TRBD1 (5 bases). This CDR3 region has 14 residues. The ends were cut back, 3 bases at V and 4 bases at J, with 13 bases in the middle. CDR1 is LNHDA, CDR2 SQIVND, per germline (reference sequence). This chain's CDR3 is CASSIQPDSYEQYF. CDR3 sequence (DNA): TGTGCCAGTAGTATCCAACCCGACAGTTACGAGCAGTACTTC.

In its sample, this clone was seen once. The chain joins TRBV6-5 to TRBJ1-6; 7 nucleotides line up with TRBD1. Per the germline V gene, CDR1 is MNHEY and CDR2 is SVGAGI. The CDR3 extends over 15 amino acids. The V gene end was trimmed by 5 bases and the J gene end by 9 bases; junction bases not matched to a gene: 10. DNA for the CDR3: TGTGCCAGCAGTCCTCACAGGGGAGTTGGTTCACCCCTCCACTTT. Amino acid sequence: CASSPHRGVGSPLHF.

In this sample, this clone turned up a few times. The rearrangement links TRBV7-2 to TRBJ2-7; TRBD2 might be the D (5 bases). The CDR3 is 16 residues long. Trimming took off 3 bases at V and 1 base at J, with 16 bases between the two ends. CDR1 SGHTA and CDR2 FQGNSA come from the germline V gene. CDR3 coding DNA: TGTGCCAGCAGCTTCCTTAGGACGGGGAAGTCCTACGAGCAGTACTTC. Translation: CASSFLRTGKSYEQYF.

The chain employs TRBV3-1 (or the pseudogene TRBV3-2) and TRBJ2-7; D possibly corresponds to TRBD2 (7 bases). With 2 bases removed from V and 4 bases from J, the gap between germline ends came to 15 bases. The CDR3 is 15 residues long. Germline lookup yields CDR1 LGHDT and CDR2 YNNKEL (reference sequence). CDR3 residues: CASSQIAGALYEQYF. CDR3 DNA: TGTGCCAGCAGCCAAATCGCGGGGGCCCTGTACGAGCAGTACTTC.

CDR3 loop: CASRLLAAITDTQYF. The CDR3 coding sequence is TGTGCCAGCAGACTGCTAGCAGCTATCACAGATACGCAGTATTTT. V gene TRBV6-5 combines with J gene TRBJ2-3; possible D gene TRBD2, 5 bases. Per germline, CDR1 MNHEY and CDR2 SVGAGI. V shed 6 bases and J shed 2 bases, with 15 bases lying between them. CDR3 length: 15 residues.

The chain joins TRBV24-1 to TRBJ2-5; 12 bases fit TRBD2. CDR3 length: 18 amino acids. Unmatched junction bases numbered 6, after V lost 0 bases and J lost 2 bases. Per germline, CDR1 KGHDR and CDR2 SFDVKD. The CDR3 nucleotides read TGTGCCACCAGTGATTTGAATTCTAGCGGGAGGGAACAAGAGACCCAGTACTTC. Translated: CATSDLNSSGREQETQYF.

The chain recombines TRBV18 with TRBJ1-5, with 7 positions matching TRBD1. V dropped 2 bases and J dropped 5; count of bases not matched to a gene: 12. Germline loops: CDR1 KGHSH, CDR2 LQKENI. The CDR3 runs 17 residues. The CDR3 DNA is TGTGCCAGCTCACCATCGTCGGGACAGAGAGTCTATCAGCCCCAGCATTTT. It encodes CASSPSSGQRVYQPQHF.

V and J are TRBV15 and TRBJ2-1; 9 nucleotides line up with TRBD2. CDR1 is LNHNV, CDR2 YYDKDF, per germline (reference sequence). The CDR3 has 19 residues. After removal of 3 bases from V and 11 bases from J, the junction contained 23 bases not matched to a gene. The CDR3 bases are TGTGCCACCAGCAGGCTCCTAAGCCGACCAAGCGGGAGGCCTCCTAAGCAGTTCTTC. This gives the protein CATSRLLSRPSGRPPKQFF.